The source of this T cell receptor beta chain is a study of OX40 agonist ivuxolimab in advanced cancers. Study details: Clinicians treated patients with ivuxolimab, an agonistic anti-OX40 (CD134) antibody. Six ivuxolimab dose levels, 0.01 to 10 mg/kg, were given intravenously every 2 weeks. Participants averaged about 60 years of age (range roughly 23 to 90) and were less than 85% male. General study findings and limits: Mean expanded clone counts were higher in CD8+ than CD4+ T cells.

Produced via immunoSEQ multiplex PCR; TCRdb's table is partial and in-frame only. The sample holds 45,000 or so clones, 65% to 90% seen once. Of note for this clone: The antigen is undetermined.

The V gene's germline CDR1 is WNHNN and CDR2 SYGVQD (reference sequence). The junction had 7 bases not matched to a gene; V was cut back by 2 bases and J by 5 bases. There are 18 residues in the CDR3. This sequence originates from an adult with an advanced solid tumor such as melanoma, head and neck, liver or kidney cancer. The chain employs TRBV10-1 and TRBJ2-2; 14 bases line up with TRBD2. Sample: CD4+ or CD8+ T cells sorted from blood, taken in a trial of the OX40 agonist ivuxolimab. The chain's CDR3 is CASSEGTSGGPFTGELFF. The DNA for the CDR3 is TGCGCCAGCAGTGAGGGGACTAGCGGGGGTCCTTTTACCGGGGAGCTGTTTTTT.